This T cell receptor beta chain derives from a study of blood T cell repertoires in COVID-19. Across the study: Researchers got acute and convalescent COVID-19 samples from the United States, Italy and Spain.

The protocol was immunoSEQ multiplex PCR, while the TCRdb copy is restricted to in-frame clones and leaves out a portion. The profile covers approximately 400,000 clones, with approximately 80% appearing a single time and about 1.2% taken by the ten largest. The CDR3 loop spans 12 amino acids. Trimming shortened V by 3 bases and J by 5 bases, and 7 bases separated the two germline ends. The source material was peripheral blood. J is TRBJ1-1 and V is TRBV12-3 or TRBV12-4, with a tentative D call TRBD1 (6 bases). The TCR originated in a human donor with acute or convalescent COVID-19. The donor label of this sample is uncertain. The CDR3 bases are TGTGCCAGCAGTTTCGGACAGACTGAAGCTTTCTTT. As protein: CASSFGQTEAFF.